This entry concerns a single T cell receptor beta chain. Participants were aged about 18 to 90 years, lived in around 25 US areas, and enrolled virtually. Cohorts were based on clinical histories the participants reported. The CDR3 has 11 amino acids. Per germline, CDR1 DFQATT and CDR2 SNEGSKA (reference sequence). This sample was included in a study of blood T cell repertoires in COVID-19. At the level of the study: COVID-19 samples from acute and convalescent phases originated in the United States, Italy and Spain. PBMCs, B-cell-depleted T cells, or T cells were the source of the cDNA or gDNA that made up the material.

Repertoires were generated with immunoSEQ multiplex PCR, while TCRdb's copy carries only in-frame clones and drops some. This table holds 150,000 to 200,000 clones, around 91% found once. This chain joins TRBV20-1 and TRBJ2-7; the D gene is possibly TRBD2 (5 bases). This clonotype originated in a woman aged 18-29 years who had recovered from COVID-19. The material sequenced was PBMCs or T cells enriched from blood (not recorded which). The CDR3 region is CSEGRLGEQYF. In nucleotides, the CDR3 is TGCAGCGAAGGGAGACTGGGCGAGCAGTACTTC.